These T cell receptor beta chains were read from a single sample in a study of T cell responses to AZD1222 COVID-19 vaccine. Generated by immunoSEQ multiplex PCR, the TCRdb table keeps only in-frame clones and is missing some. The data contain 100,000 to 150,000 clones, around 87% of them singletons. The sample was peripheral blood, taken on day 0 of AZD1222 vaccination. The source is an adult in good health. CDR3s include the opening cysteine and the closing phenylalanine or tryptophan. The order of the fields is J gene, clone size, V gene, D gene, CDR3 protein, CDR3 DNA. A D gene is named only where the DNA matches it firmly. Clone sizes are given selectively: once, few, many, or a class where the clone is expanded.

>TRBJ1-6|NA|TRBV6-1|NA
CASSERGNSPLHF
TGTGCCAGCAGTGAACGGGGGAATTCACCCCTCCACTTT
>TRBJ1-5|NA|TRBV28|TRBD1
CASSFGQDGQPQHF
TGTGCCAGCAGTTTCGGACAGGATGGTCAGCCCCAGCATTTT
>TRBJ2-7|NA|TRBV28|NA
CASSLFAEQYF
TGTGCCAGCAGTTTATTTGCCGAGCAGTACTTC
>TRBJ2-2|NA|TRBV12-3/TRBV12-4|NA
CASSRGNTGELFF
TGTGCCAGCAGTCGGGGGAACACCGGGGAGCTGTTTTTT
>TRBJ2-3|NA|TRBV5-4|TRBD2
CASSPTPSGGAADTQYF
TGTGCCAGCAGCCCCACACCTAGCGGGGGGGCCGCAGATACGCAGTATTTT
>TRBJ1-1|few|TRBV20-1|NA
CRATGGTEAFF
TGCAGGGCCACGGGGGGAACTGAAGCTTTCTTT
>TRBJ1-5|NA|TRBV5-6|TRBD1
CASSPGTGKGNQPQHF
TGTGCCAGCAGCCCAGGGACAGGGAAAGGCAATCAGCCCCAGCATTTT
>TRBJ1-6|NA|TRBV5-5|TRBD1
CASSLEGTVNSPLHF
TGTGCCAGCAGCTTGGAGGGGACAGTGAATTCACCCCTCCACTTT
>TRBJ1-5|NA|TRBV30|NA
CAWSSQGSNQPQHF
TGTGCCTGGAGTTCCCAGGGAAGCAATCAGCCCCAGCATTTT
>TRBJ1-4|NA|TRBV15|NA
CATASGPRNEKLFF
TGTGCCACCGCCTCGGGACCGAGGAATGAAAAACTGTTTTTT
>TRBJ1-2|NA|TRBV25-1|NA
CASTSGWEGYGYTF
TGTGCCAGCACCTCAGGGTGGGAAGGTTATGGCTACACCTTC
>TRBJ1-5|NA|TRBV30|NA
CAWSSRTQPQHF
TGTGCCTGGAGTTCTCGGACCCAGCCCCAGCATTTT
>TRBJ1-5|once|TRBV6-5|NA
CASTTGGEGNQPQHF
TGTGCCAGCACTACTGGGGGAGAGGGCAATCAGCCCCAGCATTTT
>TRBJ2-5|few|TRBV30|NA
CAWSLKGTQYF
TGTGCCTGGAGTTTGAAGGGGACCCAGTACTTC
>TRBJ1-5|NA|TRBV5-1|NA
CASSLGGSWGNQPQHF
TGCGCCAGCAGCTTGGGGGGGAGTTGGGGCAATCAGCCCCAGCATTTT
>TRBJ1-1|NA|TRBV7-8|NA
CASSYVVGAEAFF
TGTGCCAGCAGCTACGTCGTGGGGGCTGAAGCTTTCTTT
>TRBJ2-7|NA|TRBV19|NA
CASSLGRKTTYEQYF
TGTGCCAGTAGTTTGGGACGTAAAACAACCTACGAGCAGTACTTC
>TRBJ1-2|NA|TRBV29-1|TRBD1
CSVWGTGDNSAYGYTF
TGCAGCGTGTGGGGGACAGGGGACAATAGTGCCTATGGCTACACCTTC
>TRBJ2-1|NA|TRBV2|NA
CASSGPGNEQFF
TGTGCCAGCAGTGGCCCCGGTAATGAGCAGTTCTTC
>TRBJ2-7|NA|TRBV5-6|NA
CASSHRNGREQYF
TGTGCCAGCAGCCACCGGAATGGACGCGAGCAGTACTTC
>TRBJ1-2|NA|TRBV27|NA
CACWGGSYGYTF
TGTGCCTGCTGGGGAGGTAGCTATGGCTACACCTTC
>TRBJ2-1|NA|TRBV7-2|NA
CASSLRAKGNLVNEQFF
TGTGCCAGCAGCTTACGGGCCAAGGGTAATCTAGTAAATGAGCAGTTCTTC
>TRBJ2-7|few|TRBV25-1|NA
CASSELGKGPSYEQYF
TGTGCCAGCAGTGAATTGGGAAAGGGGCCCTCCTACGAGCAGTACTTC
>TRBJ2-7|NA|TRBV27|TRBD1
CASSFPDREQYF
TGTGCCAGCAGTTTCCCGGACAGGGAGCAGTACTTC
>TRBJ1-1|NA|TRBV27|TRBD1
CASKTGGSSFPAFF
TGTGCCAGCAAAACAGGGGGTTCCTCTTTCCCAGCTTTCTTT
>TRBJ2-7|NA|TRBV7-3|NA
CASSFVSRPEQYF
TGTGCCAGCAGCTTTGTATCGCGACCCGAGCAGTACTTC
>TRBJ2-3|NA|TRBV11-2|TRBD1
CASSLEQGADTQYF
TGTGCCAGCAGCTTAGAACAGGGGGCAGATACGCAGTATTTT
>TRBJ2-1|NA|TRBV18|NA
CASSPKEEQFF
TGTGCCAGCTCACCTAAGGAGGAGCAGTTCTTC
>TRBJ2-1|NA|TRBV7-9|TRBD1
CASSSARDRGENEQFF
TGTGCCAGCAGCTCCGCCCGGGACAGGGGGGAAAATGAGCAGTTCTTC
>TRBJ2-3|NA|TRBV7-3|NA
CASSSVALFTDTQYF
TGTGCCAGCAGCTCGGTCGCTCTTTTCACAGATACGCAGTATTTT
>TRBJ1-2|NA|TRBV9|TRBD1
CASSRSGGGNYGYTF
TGTGCCAGCAGCCGATCAGGGGGCGGTAACTATGGCTACACCTTC